The 29 T cell receptor beta chains listed next were all sequenced from one sample in a study of prognosis after radiotherapy for stage I lung cancer. Amplicons of TCR beta CDR3 were generated from genomic DNA by two-round multiplex PCR. With primers specific to each TRBV and TRBJ gene, the first-round PCR was performed. TCRdb itself ran the multiplex PCR reads through MiXCR, one entry per CDR3 protein. This table has about 31,000 distinct CDR3 sequences, about 29% appearing once. Sequenced here: PBMCs, sampled before or after stereotactic body radiation therapy (not recorded which). These receptors all stem from a donor aged 50 or older with non-small cell lung cancer.

Details on this clonotype: A much more abundant neighbour one base away suggests this may be a read error. This chain uses TRBV14 with TRBJ1-1; D unresolved. Trimming took 0 bases from V and 3 from J, leaving 14 bases between them. The CDR3 runs 16 residues. Germline CDR1 and CDR2: SGHDN and FVKESK. CDR3 sequence (DNA): TGTGCCAGCAGCCAAGAACTCCAGGTGTTGGACACTGAAGCTTTCTTT. It yields the protein CASSQELQVLDTEAFF.

Note on this clonotype: The junction and the germline gene differ at one end; a read error may be behind it. The J gene is TRBJ1-1, the V gene TRBV3-1; D is unresolved. Germline V gene sequence: CDR1 LGHDT, CDR2 YNNKEL (reference sequence). The CDR3 sequence is 14 residues long. The chain's CDR3 is CASSFGSLNTETFF. The CDR3 DNA reads as TGTGCCAGCAGCTTTGGATCTCTAAACACTGAAACTTTCTTT. The full variable domain, with the rest looked up from reference TRBV3-1 and TRBJ1-1, is DTAVSQTPKYLVTQMGNDKSIKCEQNLGHDTMYWYKQDSKKFLKIMFSYNNKELIINETVPNRFSPKSPDKAHLNLHINSLELGDSAVYFCASSFGSLNTETFFGQGTRLTVV.

The rearrangement uses TRBV6-5 and TRBJ1-2, with D possibly TRBD1 on 5 matching bases. The CDR3 totals 15 residues. The germline V gene has CDR1 MNHEY and CDR2 SVGAGI. V was shortened by 3 bases and J by 5 bases, with 16 bases between the two germline ends. The CDR3 DNA reads TGTGCCAGCAGTTATAGCACGGGACTACCTTATGGCTACACCTTC. This codes for CASSYSTGLPYGYTF.

The sample holds many counts of this clonotype. The rearrangement uses TRBV6-1 and TRBJ1-6; D not certain. The germline CDR1 and CDR2 sequences are MNHNS and SASEGT. The CDR3 sequence is 13 residues long. Trimming removed 2 bases at V and 5 bases at J, with 4 bases between. In DNA form, the CDR3 reads TGTGCCAGCAGTGAAACAAATAATTCACCCCTCCACTTT. This codes for CASSETNNSPLHF.

With regard to this clonotype: One base away lies a much larger clone, so this may be a sequencing read error. The chain is built from TRBV29-1 and TRBJ2-5, with TRBD2 matching over 15 bases. The CDR3 totals 16 residues. CDR1 is SQVTM, CDR2 ANQGSEA, per germline. The V gene end was trimmed by 6 bases and the J gene end by 7 bases; junction bases not matched to a gene: 12. CDR3 residues: CSVTGTSGRPWGTQYF. In DNA, the CDR3 is TGCAGCGTGACCGGGACTAGCGGGAGGCCGTGGGGGACCCAGTACTTC. Drawing the rest from reference TRBV29-1 and TRBJ2-5, the complete variable domain is SAVISQKPSRDICQRGTSLTIQCQVDSQVTMMFWYRQQPGQSLTLIATANQGSEATYESGFVIDKFPISRPNLTFSTLTVSNMSPEDSSIYLCSVTGTSGRPWGTQYFGPGTRLLVL.

With regard to this clonotype: One end of the junction is discordant with germline, which a read error may explain. The J gene is TRBJ2-1, the V gene TRBV7-9, with D perhaps TRBD2 (5 bases). The CDR3 is 15 amino acids. Germline loops: CDR1 SEHNR, CDR2 FQNEAQ (reference sequence). CDR3 region: CTSSLRPDSYHEQFF. Written as DNA, the CDR3 is TGTACCAGCAGCTTAAGGCCGGACTCCTACCATGAGCAGTTCTTC.

The chain is built from TRBV27 and TRBJ2-7, with TRBD1 as a possible D gene (6 bases). With 3 bases removed from V and 0 bases from J, the gap between germline ends came to 12 bases. The CDR3 is 15 residues long. Germline loops: CDR1 MNHEY, CDR2 SMNVEV (reference sequence). CDR3 loop: CASSLVQGISYEQYF. The CDR3, as DNA: TGTGCCAGCAGTTTGGTTCAGGGGATCTCCTACGAGCAGTACTTC.

This clonotype was found a few times. A much more abundant neighbour one base away suggests this may be a read error. The chain uses TRBV5-6 and TRBJ1-5, with 10 bases matching TRBD1. The V gene's germline CDR1 is SGHDT and CDR2 YYEEEE. This CDR3 region has 15 residues. CDR3 amino acids: CASGMMTGGNQPQQF. The CDR3 nucleotides read TGTGCCAGCGGAATGATGACAGGGGGCAATCAGCCCCAGCAGTTT.

This clonotype was counted many times. The chain couples TRBV12-3 or TRBV12-4 to TRBJ2-7; tentative D call: TRBD1 (6 bases). The V gene lost 5 bases and the J gene lost 1 base, with 15 bases spanning the gap. CDR3 length equals 15 residues. The CDR3 sequence: CASSPRDNFSYEQYF. CDR3 in DNA: TGTGCCAGCAGTCCCCGGGACAATTTTTCCTACGAGCAGTACTTC.

This clonotype occurred many times. The chain has TRBV4-1 and TRBJ2-7; perhaps TRBD1 as D (6 bases). The V gene's germline CDR1 is MGHRA and CDR2 YSYEKL. There are 15 residues in the CDR3. The V end was cut by 4 bases, the J end by 7 bases, with 20 bases between. In DNA form, the CDR3 reads TGCGCCAGCAGCCTAGACGGGACACTCTATACAGAGCAGTACTTC. It encodes CASSLDGTLYTEQYF.

This clonotype was recorded many times. The chain uses TRBV6-4 and TRBJ1-5, with D perhaps matching TRBD1 (5 bases). Germline V gene data show CDR1 as MRHNA and CDR2 as SNTAGT. CDR3 size: 14 residues. V lost 3 bases to trimming and J lost 8 bases, with 14 bases between them. The CDR3 region has the DNA TGTGCCAGCAGTGATAACAGGTTATCGGAGCCCCAGCATTTT. Protein: CASSDNRLSEPQHF.

This clonotype was counted at least ten times. The chain links TRBV6-1 to TRBJ2-7; 7 bases map to TRBD1. Germline assignment: CDR1 MNHNS and CDR2 SASEGT. The CDR3 length is 13 residues. J was trimmed by 0 bases and V by 6 bases; bases with no gene match: 2. The CDR3 region is CASRDRSSYEQYF. DNA of the CDR3: TGTGCCAGCAGGGACAGGAGCTCCTACGAGCAGTACTTC.

This clonotype came up a few times. The chain has TRBV28 and TRBJ2-7, with D possibly matching TRBD1 (6 bases). V gave up 6 bases and J gave up 2 bases, with 17 bases separating them. CDR1 and CDR2 (germline): MDHEN, SYDVKM. The CDR3 loop spans 15 amino acids. Here the CDR3 DNA reads TGTGCCAGCAGGTCGGACAGCCCGGGCACCTACGAGCAGTACTTC. Translating it yields CASRSDSPGTYEQYF.

The table lists this clonotype with many counts. The J gene is TRBJ2-7, the V gene TRBV19, with 7 bases identical to TRBD1. Germline CDR1 reads LNHDA; CDR2 reads SQIVND (reference sequence). The CDR3 length is 14 residues. Trimming at V came to 10 bases and at J to 2 bases, leaving 11 bases not matched to a gene. For the CDR3, the DNA is TGTGCCACCAGGAACCGGGACAGCACCTACGAGCAGTACTTC. This gives the protein CATRNRDSTYEQYF.

With regard to this clonotype: A much larger clone differs from this one at a single base, so this may be a read error. V usage is TRBV10-2 and J usage is TRBJ2-5; perhaps TRBD1 as D (5 bases). Per germline, CDR1 WSHSY and CDR2 SAAADI. This CDR3 has 15 amino acids. V lost 6 bases and J 7 bases, leaving 21 bases between the germline ends. CDR3 in DNA: TGCGCCAGCAGGCCTACAACAGGAGTTTGGTGGACCCAGTACTTC. Translation: CASRPTTGVWWTQYF.

This clonotype was seen only a few times. The chain uses TRBV6-1 and TRBJ2-6, with D uncertain. The V end lost 5 bases, the J end lost 0 bases, and 8 bases lay between the germline ends. Germline CDR1 and CDR2: MNHNS and SASEGT. The CDR3 is made up of 15 amino acids. The CDR3 protein is CASSSDSSGANVLTF. The DNA of the CDR3 is TGTGCCAGCAGTTCCGATAGCTCTGGGGCCAACGTCCTGACTTTC.

About this clonotype itself: A much larger clone differs by one base, so this may be a read error. The J gene is TRBJ1-4, the V gene TRBV28; D gene uncertain. The CDR3 consists of 15 residues. The V gene's germline CDR1 is MDHEN and CDR2 SYDVKM. Deletions cut 6 bases from V and 6 bases from J, with 17 bases between. The CDR3 coding sequence is TGTGCCAGCAGGCCCTCGGGTCTTCCTTATGAAAAACTGTTTTTT. Protein sequence: CASRPSGLPYEKLFF.

This clonotype was found many times. The DNA for the CDR3 is TGTGCCAGCAGTAGGGGGGGGTGGTCGACTGAAGCTTTCTTT. This translates into CASSRGGWSTEAFF. V and J are TRBV5-6 and TRBJ1-1; a possible D gene is TRBD1 (6 bases). The CDR3 is 14 residues long. Trimming shortened V by 5 bases and J by 5 bases, and 16 bases separated the two germline ends. Germline CDR1 is SGHDT and CDR2 is YYEEEE. Filled out from reference TRBV5-6 and TRBJ1-1, the complete variable domain reads DAGVTQSPTHLIKTRGQQVTLRCSPKSGHDTVSWYQQALGQGPQFIFQYYEEEERQRGNFPDRFSGHQFPNYSSELNVNALLLGDSALYLCASSRGGWSTEAFFGQGTRLTVV.

This clonotype was detected a few times. Since a much larger clone is just one base distant, this may be a read error. V is TRBV12-3 or TRBV12-4 and J is TRBJ2-3; either TRBD1 or TRBD2 may fit D (5 bases each). The V end was cut by 6 bases, the J end by 2 bases, with 21 bases between. The CDR3 spans 17 residues. CDR3: CASSPLVGACPTDTQYF. For the CDR3, the DNA is TGTGCCAGCAGCCCTCTTGTCGGGGCATGTCCCACAGATACGCAGTATTTT.

This clonotype was counted at least ten times. The chain is built from TRBV7-9 and TRBJ2-7; 7 bases agree with TRBD2. The CDR3 is 16 amino acids. Germline V CDR1 and CDR2: SEHNR, FQNEAQ (reference sequence). V dropped 5 bases and J dropped 3; count of bases not matched to a gene: 13. The CDR3 sequence is CASSAGGGPSVYEQYF. The CDR3 DNA reads TGTGCCAGCAGCGCTGGGGGGGGTCCTAGCGTCTACGAGCAGTACTTC.

This clonotype has a single count. The V gene is TRBV6-1, the J gene TRBJ1-6; no firm D call. Per the germline V gene, CDR1 is MNHNS and CDR2 is SASEGT. V was pared by 1 base and J by 7 bases, with 8 bases between. The CDR3 contains 14 residues. In DNA form, the CDR3 reads TGTGCCAGCAGTGAAGACGGTGAGAATTCACCCCTCCACTTT. It translates to CASSEDGENSPLHF.

Ten or more counts support this clonotype. The chain employs TRBV7-6 and TRBJ2-1; D ambiguous. Per germline, CDR1 SGHVS and CDR2 FNYEAQ. V lost 5 bases and J lost 9, with 11 bases in between. This CDR3 is built from 12 residues. DNA of the CDR3: TGTGCCAGCAGCACGTACCTTGGTGAGCAGTTCTTC. Amino acids: CASSTYLGEQFF.

This clonotype was observed at least ten times. This chain joins TRBV6-4 and TRBJ2-7; D uncertain. The V end lost 6 bases, the J end lost 3 bases, and 15 bases lay between the germline ends. The CDR3 sequence is 14 residues long. The germline V gene has CDR1 MRHNA and CDR2 SNTAGT. CDR3 residues: CASSPTLAYYEQYF. The CDR3 DNA reads as TGTGCCAGCAGCCCAACCCTGGCCTACTACGAGCAGTACTTC.

Note on this clonotype: One junction end disagrees with the germline gene, perhaps due to a read error. The CDR3 DNA reads as TGTGCCAGTAGTCGGCTCTGTAGCGGGAGTTTCAACGATCAGTACTTC. Residues: CASSRLCSGSFNDQYF. The rearrangement joins TRBV19 to TRBJ2-7, with TRBD2 matching 9 bases. The CDR3 is made up of 16 amino acids. Germline assignment: CDR1 LNHDA and CDR2 SQIVND (reference sequence). Filled out from reference TRBV19 and TRBJ2-7, the complete variable domain reads DGGITQSPKYLFRKEGQNVTLSCEQNLNHDAMYWYRQDPGQGLRLIYYSQIVNDFQKGDIAEGYSVSREKKESFPLTVTSAQKNPTAFYLCASSRLCSGSFNDQYFGPGTRLTVT.

As regards this clonotype: This sequence is one base from a far larger clone and is likely a read error. This sequence joins TRBV6-9 and TRBJ1-3; 7 bases are shared with TRBD1. CDR3 length equals 16 residues. The ends lost 8 bases at V and 9 bases at J; junction bases unmatched: 19. The germline CDR1 and CDR2 sequences are MNHGY and SVAAGI. CDR3 DNA sequence: TGTGCCAGCGGCGTACAGGCCAGGGGGATCTGGAGCACCATATATTTT. This translates into CASGVQARGIWSTIYF.

This clonotype has at least ten counts. The chain is built from TRBV20-1 and TRBJ1-3; D uncertain. CDR3 length: 16 amino acids. Germline CDR1 reads DFQATT; CDR2 reads SNEGSKA (reference sequence). V shed 5 bases and J shed 4 bases, with 21 bases lying between them. CDR3 region: CSARGLGRMIGNTIYF. CDR3 nucleotide sequence: TGCAGTGCTCGGGGTTTAGGGCGAATGATCGGAAACACCATATATTTT.

A word on this clonotype: It differs at one base from a far larger clone, so likely a read error. The conserved phenylalanine or tryptophan normally closing the CDR3 is absent here, so this likely arose from a read error. V is TRBV6-4 and J is TRBJ2-1; a weak D match, TRBD2 (5 bases). V was pared by 8 bases and J by 0 bases, with 8 bases between. CDR3 size: 13 residues. Germline V gene data show CDR1 as MRHNA and CDR2 as SNTAGT. This CDR3 is CASFDYSYNEQFL. Here the CDR3 DNA reads TGTGCCAGCTTTGACTACTCCTACAATGAGCAGTTCTTA.

V usage is TRBV12-3 or TRBV12-4 and J usage is TRBJ1-1; possible D gene TRBD1, 5 bases. The germline V and J ends were trimmed by 7 bases and 4 bases, with 13 bases remaining between them. The length of the CDR3 is 13 residues. This CDR3 is CASIPQVGTEAFF. CDR3 in DNA: TGTGCCAGCATTCCACAGGTCGGCACTGAAGCTTTCTTT.

This clonotype has a count of ten or more. The V and J genes are TRBV20-1 and TRBJ2-3; D is tentatively TRBD1 or TRBD2 (5 bases each). In germline, CDR1 is DFQATT, CDR2 SNEGSKA (reference sequence). The CDR3 length is 13 residues. Between the trimmed V and J ends, which lost 3 bases and 2 bases, there was a span of 9 bases. This CDR3 reads CSASWDATDTQYF. CDR3 bases: TGCAGTGCTAGTTGGGACGCCACAGATACGCAGTATTTT.